This TCR beta chain comes out of a study of immune cell composition in non-small cell lung cancer. Study-wide results and caveats: Shared sequences between tumour-reactive and dominant in vivo clones were not proven. Squamous carcinomas (about 75%) more often had tumour-associated clones >0.5% than adenocarcinomas (approximately 35%).

Repertoires were generated with immunoSEQ multiplex PCR, while TCRdb's copy carries only in-frame clones and drops some. This table holds 3,200 or so clones, 80% to 85% found once. The normal lung sample lay at least 3 cm, and maximally far, from the tumour. Per the germline V gene, CDR1 is GTSNPN and CDR2 is SVGIG (reference sequence). This CDR3 is built from 17 residues. Germline trimming cut 7 bases from V and 1 base from J; bases unmatched to any gene: 8. As for this clone: Its antigen remains unknown.

This TCR was sampled from a human donor with non-small cell lung cancer. Sequencing was performed on non-adjacent lung tissue. The rearrangement links TRBV30 to TRBJ2-1; 15 nucleotides align to TRBD2. The CDR3 region has the DNA TGTGCCTCCCTCTGGACTAGCGGGAGGGTATCCTACAATGAGCAGTTCTTC. Amino acids: CASLWTSGRVSYNEQFF.